The T cell receptor (beta chain) described here comes from a study of Ad26.COV2.S vaccination and SARS-CoV-2 variants. Study context: This donor came from the COV1001 trial of Ad26.COV2.S. Into the muscle, Ad26.COV2.S was dosed once or twice, 56 days apart. General observations from the study: There was a possibility that the TCR breadth and depth analyses underestimated total T cell responses.

Germline-derived CDR1 and CDR2 are SGHDN and FVKESK. This CDR3 is built from 15 residues. The ends lost 3 bases at V and 3 bases at J; junction bases unmatched: 4. On this clone: No antigen is known for it.

TCRdb keeps only in-frame clones here, not all; method: immunoSEQ multiplex PCR. This sample has over 400,000 clones, with around 92% found just once. Stated treatment: over 15 received Ad26.COV2.S at low or high dose, single or two shots; a few received placebo; per-sample allocation not given. Samples came from day 63 after the first vaccine or placebo injection. This TCR came from a person aged 18-65 years who received the Ad26.COV2.S COVID-19 vaccine or a placebo. The source was peripheral blood, collected in a trial of Ad26.COV2.S vaccine versus placebo. This rearrangement joins TRBV14 to TRBJ1-4; 7 bases line up with TRBD1. The CDR3 spells CASSHGDSPNEKLFF. CDR3 coding DNA: TGTGCCAGCAGCCACGGGGACAGCCCTAATGAAAAACTGTTTTTT.